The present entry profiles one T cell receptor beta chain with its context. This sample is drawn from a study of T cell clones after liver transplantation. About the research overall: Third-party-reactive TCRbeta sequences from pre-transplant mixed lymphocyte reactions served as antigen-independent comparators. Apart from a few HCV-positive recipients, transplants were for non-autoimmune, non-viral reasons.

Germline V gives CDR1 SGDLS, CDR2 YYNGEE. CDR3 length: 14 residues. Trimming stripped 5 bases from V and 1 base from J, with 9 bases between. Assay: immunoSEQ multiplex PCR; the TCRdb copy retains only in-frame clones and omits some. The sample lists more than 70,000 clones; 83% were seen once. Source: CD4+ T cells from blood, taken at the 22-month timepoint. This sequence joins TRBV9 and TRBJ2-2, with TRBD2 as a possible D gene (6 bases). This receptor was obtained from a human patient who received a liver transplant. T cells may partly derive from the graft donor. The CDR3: CASSAGRNTGELFF. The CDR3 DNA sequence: TGTGCCAGCAGTGCGGGGCGGAACACCGGGGAGCTGTTTTTT. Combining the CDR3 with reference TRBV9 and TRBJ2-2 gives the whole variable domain DSGVTQTPKHLITATGQRVTLRCSPRSGDLSVYWYQQSLDQGLQFLIQYYNGEERAKGNILERFSAQQFPDLHSELNLSSLELGDSALYFCASSAGRNTGELFFGEGSRLTVL.